A single sample is the source of the 10 T cell receptor beta chains below, sequenced in a study of T cell changes during pregnancy in multiple sclerosis (dated by TCRdb to about 2019). The method behind the library was the immunoSEQ multiplex PCR assay. TCRdb retrieved this table from immuneACCESS and kept in-frame rearrangements only. Not all clones are present; in checked studies, unresolved V genes account for under half, and no reason is known for the remainder. A total of around 61,000 clones appear in this sample, approximately 90% of them only once. 0.89% of the sample rests with the top ten. Here the sequenced sample was peripheral blood, taken in the first trimester of pregnancy. The receptors derive from a female donor in good health, enrolled as a control in a pregnancy study.

The chain is built from TRBV27 and TRBJ1-1; D is ambiguous. This CDR3 comprises 14 residues. Trimming stripped 4 bases from V and 0 bases from J, with 9 bases between. Germline values: CDR1 MNHEY, CDR2 SMNVEV (reference sequence). The CDR3 DNA follows: TGTGCCAGCAGTTCCCCGCCGGTGAACACTGAAGCTTTCTTT. Its translation is CASSSPPVNTEAFF.

A single count supports this clone. The V and J genes are TRBV19 and TRBJ2-7; 8 bases are a match to TRBD2. CDR1 LNHDA and CDR2 SQIVND come from the germline V gene (reference sequence). The CDR3 is 15 residues long. V was clipped by 5 bases and J by 2 bases; unmatched bases: 8. The CDR3 is CASSRNGGGTYEQYF. The CDR3 DNA sequence: TGTGCCAGTAGTCGAAACGGGGGGGGAACCTACGAGCAGTACTTC. The full variable domain, rest sourced from reference TRBV19 and TRBJ2-7, is DGGITQSPKYLFRKEGQNVTLSCEQNLNHDAMYWYRQDPGQGLRLIYYSQIVNDFQKGDIAEGYSVSREKKESFPLTVTSAQKNPTAFYLCASSRNGGGTYEQYFGPGTRLTVT.

The chain uses TRBV9 and TRBJ1-1, with 8 bases lining up with TRBD1. V was pared by 3 bases and J by 4 bases, with 2 bases of the junction left unmatched. There are 13 residues in the CDR3. CDR1 and CDR2 (germline): SGDLS, YYNGEE. This CDR3 reads CASSEDRGTEAFF. The CDR3 bases are TGTGCCAGCAGCGAAGACAGGGGCACTGAAGCTTTCTTT.

V gene TRBV15 combines with J gene TRBJ1-3, with D uncertain. Germline values: CDR1 LNHNV, CDR2 YYDKDF (reference sequence). Between the trimmed V and J ends, which lost 5 bases and 3 bases, there was a span of 8 bases. The CDR3 extends over 13 amino acids. The CDR3 here is CATSLSLGNTIYF. The CDR3 coding sequence is TGTGCCACCAGCCTCTCCCTTGGAAACACCATATATTTT.

The genes are TRBV7-2 and TRBJ2-1; 11 nucleotides line up with TRBD2. The germline V gene encodes CDR1 SGHTA and CDR2 FQGNSA. The CDR3 consists of 15 residues. Trimming took 5 bases from V and 10 from J; bases not matched to a gene: 10. The CDR3 DNA reads TGTGCCAGCAGCGCGACTAGCGGGGCTACCGGAGAGCAGTTCTTC. Translated: CASSATSGATGEQFF.

CDR3 protein: CATRQGINEQFF. The DNA for the CDR3 is TGTGCCACCAGACAGGGGATCAATGAGCAGTTCTTC. V gene TRBV6-1 combines with J gene TRBJ2-1, with 8 bases identical to TRBD1. Unmatched junction bases numbered 5, after V lost 10 bases and J lost 6 bases. CDR3 length: 12 residues. The V gene's germline CDR1 is MNHNS and CDR2 SASEGT.

This chain connects TRBV13 to TRBJ2-3; perhaps TRBD1 as D (5 bases). This CDR3 is 12 amino acids long. Germline V gene sequence: CDR1 PRHDT, CDR2 FYEKMQ (reference sequence). The ends were cut back, 2 bases at V and 5 bases at J, with 5 bases in the middle. This chain's CDR3 is CASSLRGDTQYF. CDR3 in DNA: TGTGCCAGCAGCTTAAGGGGAGATACGCAGTATTTT.

This clone was detected only a few times. This sequence joins TRBV21-1 and TRBJ1-5; the DNA was not used to check the table's D call, TRBD1. TRBV21-1 is classified as a pseudogene. CDR3 length equals 17 residues. CDR3 in DNA: TGTGCCAGCAGCAAAAGGGGGAAGAGTTATAGCAATCAGCCCCAGCATTTT. Translation: CASSKRGKSYSNQPQHF.

The chain employs TRBV28 and TRBJ1-6; the D is unclear. Germline CDR1 MDHEN, CDR2 SYDVKM. The germline V and J ends were trimmed by 2 bases and 0 bases, with 8 bases remaining between them. The CDR3 contains 16 residues. The CDR3 coding sequence is TGTGCCAGCAGTTTAGGACGGGACTCCTATAATTCACCCCTCCACTTT. Translation gives CASSLGRDSYNSPLHF.

The chain has TRBV9 and TRBJ1-2, with D possibly being TRBD1 (5 bases). The CDR3 loop spans 15 amino acids. Trimming took off 3 bases at V and 6 bases at J, with 18 bases between the two ends. From germline, CDR1 is SGDLS and CDR2 YYNGEE. This chain's CDR3 is CASSESKGFSDGYTF. The CDR3 DNA sequence: TGTGCCAGCAGCGAGAGTAAGGGGTTCTCGGATGGCTACACCTTC.